A single sample is the source of the 25 T cell receptor beta chains below, sequenced in a study of graft-versus-host responses after intestinal transplantation. Which antigens these TCRs recognize remains unknown. Sequencing used immunoSEQ multiplex PCR; TCRdb keeps in-frame clones, though not all of them. The top ten clones hold around 0.53% of a sample with some 95,000 clones, more than 85% of them seen once. The sequences come from unstimulated CD8+ T cells sorted from spleen or lymph node cells, collected before intestinal transplant. The origin of the receptors is a human donor who received an intestinal transplant.

The CDR3 is CASSELGQGAYFYEQYF. The CDR3, as DNA: TGTGCCAGCAGTGAATTGGGCCAGGGGGCTTACTTCTACGAGCAGTACTTC. The rearrangement uses TRBV6-1 and TRBJ2-7, with 8 bases that match TRBD1. This CDR3 comprises 17 residues. The germline V gene has CDR1 MNHNS and CDR2 SASEGT. J lost 3 bases, V lost 2 bases, and 12 bases had no gene match.

The chain employs TRBV29-1 and TRBJ2-7, with a weak D call TRBD2 (5 bases). CDR3 length: 13 residues. Per the germline V gene, CDR1 is SQVTM and CDR2 is ANQGSEA. Trimming took 2 bases from V and 0 from J, leaving 8 bases between them. The CDR3 region is CSVERGDSYEQYF. CDR3 coding DNA: TGCAGCGTTGAACGGGGAGACTCCTACGAGCAGTACTTC.

The chain recombines TRBV30 with TRBJ2-7; no definite D call. The CDR3 contains 16 residues. Germline lookup yields CDR1 GTSNPN and CDR2 SVGIG (reference sequence). With 0 bases removed from V and 4 bases from J, the gap between germline ends came to 19 bases. The CDR3 reads CAWSVPRLQTLYEQYF. CDR3 nucleotides: TGTGCCTGGAGTGTCCCCAGACTCCAGACTTTATACGAGCAGTACTTC.

The sample holds one count of this clone. The chain uses TRBV5-5 and TRBJ2-2, with 9 bases matching TRBD2. The germline gives CDR1 SGHKS, CDR2 YYEKEE (reference sequence). Trimming cost V 0 bases and J 7 bases; bases outside gene matches: 13. The CDR3 runs 18 residues. The CDR3 here is CASSLALSGGPTFGELFF. Written as DNA, the CDR3 is TGTGCCAGCAGCTTGGCCTTAAGCGGGGGGCCCACTTTCGGGGAGCTGTTTTTT. The complete variable domain, with remaining parts taken from reference TRBV5-5 and TRBJ2-2, reads DAGVTQSPTHLIKTRGQQVTLRCSPISGHKSVSWYQQVLGQGPQFIFQYYEKEERGRGNFPDRFSARQFPNYSSELNVNALLLGDSALYLCASSLALSGGPTFGELFFGEGSRLTVL.

In this sample, this clone turned up a few times. V is TRBV2 and J is TRBJ1-5; the match to TRBD1 covers 11 bases. Looked up from germline, CDR1 is SNHLY and CDR2 is FYNNEI. With V trimmed by 6 bases and J by 2 bases, 0 bases remained unmatched. The CDR3 length is 14 residues. In DNA, the CDR3 is TGTGCCAGCAGGGGACAGGGGGGCAATCAGCCCCAGCATTTT. This codes for CASRGQGGNQPQHF.

The CDR3 protein is CASSPGLVSYEQYF. CDR3 in DNA: TGTGCCAGCAGCCCCGGACTAGTTTCCTACGAGCAGTACTTC. The V call is TRBV28, the J call TRBJ2-7, with 7 bases aligning to TRBD2. The CDR3 spans 14 residues. Germline-derived CDR1 and CDR2 are MDHEN and SYDVKM. Trimming cost V 6 bases and J 1 base; bases outside gene matches: 6.

J is TRBJ2-3 and V is TRBV4-1, with TRBD2 matching over 8 bases. J was trimmed by 5 bases and V by 0 bases; bases with no gene match: 4. This CDR3 has 15 residues. Germline V CDR1 and CDR2: MGHRA, YSYEKL. The DNA for the CDR3 is TGCGCCAGCAGCCAAGAACTAGCGGTTCAAGATACGCAGTATTTT. This codes for CASSQELAVQDTQYF.

V usage is TRBV10-1 and J usage is TRBJ2-1; a possible D gene is TRBD1 (6 bases). CDR3 size: 15 residues. Germline V gene lookup returns CDR1 WNHNN and CDR2 SYGVQD (reference sequence). V lost 3 bases and J 7 bases, leaving 16 bases between the germline ends. CDR3 bases: TGCGCCAGCAGTGACCTCAGGACAGCCAGGAATGAGCAGTTCTTC. It codes for CASSDLRTARNEQFF.

This rearrangement joins TRBV12-5 to TRBJ2-7, with D perhaps TRBD2 (6 bases). This CDR3 spans 13 amino acids. From germline, CDR1 is LGHNT and CDR2 FRNRAP. Trimming removed 7 bases from V and 5 bases from J, with 15 bases in between. The CDR3 coding sequence is TGTGCTAGTGTTCCCGGGGGAGGAAACGAGCAGTACTTC. This translates into CASVPGGGNEQYF. Combining the CDR3 with reference TRBV12-5 and TRBJ2-7 gives the whole variable domain DARVTQTPRHKVTEMGQEVTMRCQPILGHNTVFWYRQTMMQGLELLAYFRNRAPLDDSGMPKDRFSAEMPDATLATLKIQPSEPRDSAVYFCASVPGGGNEQYFGPGTRLTVT.

The chain joins TRBV30 to TRBJ2-7, with 8 bases fitting TRBD2. Germline CDR1 GTSNPN, CDR2 SVGIG (reference sequence). Unmatched junction bases numbered 8, after V lost 5 bases and J lost 2 bases. The CDR3 is made up of 14 amino acids. CDR3 residues: CAWGGAGGAYEQYF. The CDR3 bases are TGTGCCTGGGGGGGGGCGGGAGGAGCCTACGAGCAGTACTTC.

The rearrangement joins TRBV5-4 to TRBJ2-5; D remains unclear. The length of the CDR3 is 16 residues. Germline V gene sequence: CDR1 SGHNT, CDR2 YYREEE (reference sequence). V was pared by 1 base and J by 1 base, with 14 bases between. CDR3 sequence: CASSLYGLPTQETQYF. The DNA of the CDR3 is TGTGCCAGCAGCTTGTATGGTTTACCTACCCAAGAGACCCAGTACTTC.

The rearrangement joins TRBV2 to TRBJ2-7; 8 nucleotides align to TRBD1. CDR1 is SNHLY, CDR2 FYNNEI, per germline. Trimming cost V 3 bases and J 1 base; bases outside gene matches: 5. The CDR3 runs 15 residues. CDR3 sequence (DNA): TGTGCCAGCAGTGACTCGGACAGGGCGTCCTACGAGCAGTACTTC. As protein: CASSDSDRASYEQYF.

Only one count was recorded for this clone. The chain has TRBV4-1 and TRBJ2-1, with TRBD1 matching over 7 bases. From germline, CDR1 is MGHRA and CDR2 YSYEKL. The CDR3 consists of 18 residues. V was pared by 5 bases and J by 1 base, with 14 bases of the junction left unmatched. For the CDR3, the DNA is TGCGCCAGCAGCAGACAGGGACCCATAGCTCTATCCTACAATGAGCAGTTCTTC. It specifies CASSRQGPIALSYNEQFF.

This rearrangement joins TRBV5-5 to TRBJ2-7, with D perhaps matching TRBD2 (6 bases). Germline V gene lookup returns CDR1 SGHKS and CDR2 YYEKEE (reference sequence). Trimming cost V 0 bases and J 2 bases, with 12 bases left between them. The CDR3 contains 15 residues. CDR3 sequence: CASSLAWSGAYEQYF. The CDR3 DNA is TGTGCCAGCAGCTTGGCCTGGTCGGGGGCCTACGAGCAGTACTTC.

V is TRBV4-2 and J is TRBJ2-7, with 7 bases lining up with TRBD2. The CDR3 contains 16 residues. With V trimmed by 0 bases and J by 3 bases, 8 bases remained unmatched. Looked up from germline, CDR1 is LGHNA and CDR2 is YNFKEQ. CDR3 sequence: CASSQDTGLLNYEQYF. CDR3 sequence (DNA): TGTGCCAGCAGCCAAGATACGGGACTACTAAACTACGAGCAGTACTTC.

The chain combines TRBV6-5 with TRBJ2-1; 8 bases fit TRBD2. V was clipped by 7 bases and J by 5 bases; unmatched bases: 4. Germline CDR1 reads MNHEY; CDR2 reads SVGAGI. CDR3 size: 13 residues. CDR3 coding DNA: TGTGCCAGCATGGGACTAGGGAACAATGAGCAGTTCTTC. Protein: CASMGLGNNEQFF.

CDR3 sequence reads: CSAYGSSGTATNEKLFF. CDR3 nucleotides: TGCAGCGCCTATGGGTCAAGTGGGACAGCAACTAATGAAAAACTGTTTTTT. V and J are TRBV29-1 and TRBJ1-4; the match to TRBD1 covers 7 bases. Germline CDR1 and CDR2: SQVTM and ANQGSEA. V shed 7 bases and J 0 bases; nucleotides not matched to a gene: 14. The CDR3 has 17 residues.

J is TRBJ2-3 and V is TRBV25-1, with TRBD2 identical over 7 bases. V was clipped by 3 bases and J by 3 bases; unmatched bases: 15. The germline CDR1 and CDR2 sequences are MGHDK and SYGVNS. The CDR3 is made up of 18 amino acids. CDR3 loop: CASSDVYAAGFGTDTQYF. CDR3 coding DNA: TGTGCCAGCAGTGACGTTTACGCAGCGGGATTTGGTACAGATACGCAGTATTTT.

CDR3 in amino acids: CASSTNRDYEQYF. CDR3 DNA sequence: TGTGCCAGTAGCACAAACAGGGACTACGAGCAGTACTTC. The V and J genes are TRBV19 and TRBJ2-7, with a weak D call TRBD1 (6 bases). Germline values: CDR1 LNHDA, CDR2 SQIVND (reference sequence). The CDR3 covers 13 residues. V lost 6 bases and J lost 3, with 12 bases in between.

This chain uses TRBV13 with TRBJ2-1, with 9 nucleotides matching TRBD2. CDR3 length equals 12 residues. V lost 5 bases and J lost 10; bases outside the gene matches: 3. Germline V gives CDR1 PRHDT, CDR2 FYEKMQ (reference sequence). The CDR3 nucleotides read TGTGCCAGCAGCGATAGCGGGGGAGAGCAGTTCTTC. Its translation is CASSDSGGEQFF.

This sequence joins TRBV7-8 and TRBJ1-2, with D maybe TRBD1 (5 bases). Germline values: CDR1 SGHVS, CDR2 FQNEAQ. The V and J ends lost 2 bases and 6 bases respectively, with 10 bases between them. The CDR3 spans 13 residues. The CDR3 nucleotides read TGTGCCAGCAGCTTAACCAGGGTTGATGGCTACACCTTC. It is translated as CASSLTRVDGYTF.

The rearrangement uses TRBV7-9 and TRBJ2-7; TRBD2 might be the D (6 bases). Trimming removed 8 bases at V and 6 bases at J, with 11 bases between. This CDR3 is built from 11 residues. Germline loops: CDR1 SEHNR, CDR2 FQNEAQ (reference sequence). CDR3: CASGEGLEQYF. The CDR3 bases are TGTGCCAGCGGTGAGGGACTCGAGCAGTACTTC.

The V call is TRBV15, the J call TRBJ2-1, with TRBD2 as a possible D gene (5 bases). Germline assignment: CDR1 LNHNV and CDR2 YYDKDF (reference sequence). V gave up 6 bases and J gave up 5 bases, with 11 bases separating them. The CDR3 length is 13 residues. DNA for the CDR3: TGTGCCACCAGGGACTTTCTACACAATGAGCAGTTCTTC. This sequence encodes CATRDFLHNEQFF. Full variable domain (outside the CDR3, taken from reference TRBV15 and TRBJ2-1): DAMVIQNPRYQVTQFGKPVTLSCSQTLNHNVMYWYQQKSSQAPKLLFHYYDKDFNNEADTPDNFQSRRPNTSFCFLDIRSPGLGDTAMYLCATRDFLHNEQFFGPGTRLTVL.

The CDR3 DNA is TGTGCCAGCAGTGCTACTAGCGGGGGATACAATGAGCAGTTCTTC. The encoded protein is CASSATSGGYNEQFF. The rearrangement joins TRBV9 to TRBJ2-1; 11 bases line up with TRBD2. Germline V gives CDR1 SGDLS, CDR2 YYNGEE. The CDR3 runs 15 residues. Trimming took 5 bases from V and 4 from J; bases not matched to a gene: 5.

This chain connects TRBV19 to TRBJ1-5; no reliable D call. This CDR3 region has 15 residues. Trimming left V 3 bases short and J 1 base short, with 10 bases between. The germline V gene encodes CDR1 LNHDA and CDR2 SQIVND (reference sequence). DNA for the CDR3: TGTGCCAGTAGTATTGCTTCGGTGAGCAATCAGCCCCAGCATTTT. Translated, it gives CASSIASVSNQPQHF.